This record looks at one T cell receptor beta chain sequence and its context. Its cognate antigen is unknown. An end of the junction does not agree with germline; a read error may underlie this. Repertoires were generated with immunoSEQ multiplex PCR, while TCRdb's copy carries only in-frame clones and drops some. The sample lists approximately 75,000 clones; 85% were seen once. These data are taken from a study of OX40 agonist ivuxolimab in advanced cancers. At the level of the study: In this trial design, patients received ivuxolimab intravenously at 0.01 to 10 mg/kg every 2 weeks. The dose-escalation group included hepatocellular carcinoma, melanoma, renal cell carcinoma and head and neck cancer.

The germline CDR1 and CDR2 sequences are SQVTM and ANQGSEA. The CDR3 spans 14 residues. General study points: Partial responders at 0.1-3.0 mg/kg showed near-lowest clonal expansion.

This TCR was sampled from an adult with an advanced solid tumor such as melanoma, head and neck, liver or kidney cancer. Sequencing was performed on CD4+ or CD8+ T cells sorted from blood, taken in a trial of the OX40 agonist ivuxolimab. The V gene is TRBV29-1, the J gene TRBJ1-4, with D possibly being TRBD1 (6 bases). CDR3 DNA sequence: TGCAGCGCCCGGATTACGGGGGCTTCGAAAAACTGGGTTTTT. Its translation: CSARITGASKNWVF.